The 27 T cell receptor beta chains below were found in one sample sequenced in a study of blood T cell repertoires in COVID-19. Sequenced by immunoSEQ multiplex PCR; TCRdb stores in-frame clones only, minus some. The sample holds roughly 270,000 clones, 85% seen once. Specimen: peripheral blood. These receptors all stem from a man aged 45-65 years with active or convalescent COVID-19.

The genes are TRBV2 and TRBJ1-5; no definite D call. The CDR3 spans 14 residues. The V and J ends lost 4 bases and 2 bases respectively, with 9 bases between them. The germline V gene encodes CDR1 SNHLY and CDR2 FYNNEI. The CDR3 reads CASSGFTGNQPQHF. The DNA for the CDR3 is TGTGCCAGCAGTGGGTTCACGGGCAATCAGCCCCAGCATTTT.

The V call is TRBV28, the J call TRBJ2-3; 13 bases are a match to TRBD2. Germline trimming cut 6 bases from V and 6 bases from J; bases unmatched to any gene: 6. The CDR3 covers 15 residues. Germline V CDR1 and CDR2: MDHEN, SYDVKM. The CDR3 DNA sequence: TGTGCCAGCAGAGGACTAGCGGGAGTTTCCGATACGCAGTATTTT. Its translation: CASRGLAGVSDTQYF.

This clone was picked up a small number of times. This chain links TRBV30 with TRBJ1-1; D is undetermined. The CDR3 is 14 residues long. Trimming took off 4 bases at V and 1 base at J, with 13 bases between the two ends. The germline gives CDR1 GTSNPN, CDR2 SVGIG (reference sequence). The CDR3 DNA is TGTGCCTGGAACCGACTGGGGAGGAACACTGAAGCTTTCTTT. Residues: CAWNRLGRNTEAFF.

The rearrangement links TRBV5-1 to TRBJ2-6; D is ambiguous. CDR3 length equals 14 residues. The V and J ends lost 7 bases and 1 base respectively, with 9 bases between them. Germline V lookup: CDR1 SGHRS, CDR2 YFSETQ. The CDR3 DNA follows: TGCGCCAGCCAGCCCGGGTCTGGGGCCAACGTCCTGACTTTC. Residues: CASQPGSGANVLTF.

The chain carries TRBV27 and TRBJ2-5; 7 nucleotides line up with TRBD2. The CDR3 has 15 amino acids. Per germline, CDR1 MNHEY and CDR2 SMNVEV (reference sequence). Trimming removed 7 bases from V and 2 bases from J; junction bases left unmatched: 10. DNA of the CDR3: TGTGCCAGCAAGCGGGGAGGGGAAGGGCAAGAGACCCAGTACTTC. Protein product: CASKRGGEGQETQYF.

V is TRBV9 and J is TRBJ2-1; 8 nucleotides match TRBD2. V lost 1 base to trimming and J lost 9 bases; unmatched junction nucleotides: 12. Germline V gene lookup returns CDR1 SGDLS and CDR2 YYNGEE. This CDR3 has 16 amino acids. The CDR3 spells CASSVRQASGSLEQFF. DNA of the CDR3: TGTGCCAGCAGCGTACGGCAGGCGAGCGGGAGCCTTGAGCAGTTCTTC.

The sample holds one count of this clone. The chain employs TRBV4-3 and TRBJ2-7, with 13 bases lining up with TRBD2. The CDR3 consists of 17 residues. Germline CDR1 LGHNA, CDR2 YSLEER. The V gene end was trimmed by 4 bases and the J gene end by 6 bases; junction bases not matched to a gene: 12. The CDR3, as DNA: TGCGCCAGCAGCCTCGGACTAGCGGGAGTGGTGGAGCGCGAGCAGTACTTC. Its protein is CASSLGLAGVVEREQYF.

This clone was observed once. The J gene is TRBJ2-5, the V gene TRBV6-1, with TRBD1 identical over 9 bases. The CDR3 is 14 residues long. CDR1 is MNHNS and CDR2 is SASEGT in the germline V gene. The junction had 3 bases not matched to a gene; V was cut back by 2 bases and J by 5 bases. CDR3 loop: CASSENRGQETQYF. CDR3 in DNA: TGTGCCAGCAGTGAAAACAGGGGGCAGGAGACCCAGTACTTC.

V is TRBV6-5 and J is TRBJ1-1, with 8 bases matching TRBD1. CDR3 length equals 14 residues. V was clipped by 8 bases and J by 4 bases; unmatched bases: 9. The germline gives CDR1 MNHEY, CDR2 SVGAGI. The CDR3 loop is CASRTDRGGTEAFF. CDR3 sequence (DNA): TGTGCCAGCCGTACCGACAGGGGAGGCACTGAAGCTTTCTTT.

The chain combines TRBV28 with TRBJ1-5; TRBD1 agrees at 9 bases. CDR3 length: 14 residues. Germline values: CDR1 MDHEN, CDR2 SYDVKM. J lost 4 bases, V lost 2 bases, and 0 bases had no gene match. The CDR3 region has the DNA TGTGCCAGCAGTTTAGGGACAGGGAATCAGCCCCAGCATTTT. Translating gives CASSLGTGNQPQHF.

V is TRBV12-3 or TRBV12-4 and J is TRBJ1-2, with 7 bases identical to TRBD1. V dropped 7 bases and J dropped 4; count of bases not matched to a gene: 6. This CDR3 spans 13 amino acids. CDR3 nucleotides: TGTGCCAGCACCCCCGCAGGGGGCTATGGCTACACCTTC. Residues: CASTPAGGYGYTF.

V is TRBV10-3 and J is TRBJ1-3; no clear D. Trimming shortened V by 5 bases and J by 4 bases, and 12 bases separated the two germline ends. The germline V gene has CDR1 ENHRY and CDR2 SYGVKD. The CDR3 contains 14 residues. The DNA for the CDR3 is TGTGCCATCAGTATACAGAGTGGAGGAAACACCATATATTTT. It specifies CAISIQSGGNTIYF.

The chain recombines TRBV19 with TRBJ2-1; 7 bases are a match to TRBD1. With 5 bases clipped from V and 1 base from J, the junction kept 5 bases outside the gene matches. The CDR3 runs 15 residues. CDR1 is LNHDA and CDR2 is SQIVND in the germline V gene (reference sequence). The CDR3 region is CASSDDRVSYNEQFF. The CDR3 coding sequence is TGTGCCAGTAGTGACGACAGGGTTTCCTACAATGAGCAGTTCTTC.

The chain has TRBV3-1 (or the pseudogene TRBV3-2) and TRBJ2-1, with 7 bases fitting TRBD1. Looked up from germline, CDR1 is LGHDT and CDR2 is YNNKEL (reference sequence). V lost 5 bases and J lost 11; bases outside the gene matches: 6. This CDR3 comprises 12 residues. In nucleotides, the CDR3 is TGTGCCAGCAGCTACGAGGGACAGAAGCAGTTCTTC. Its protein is CASSYEGQKQFF.

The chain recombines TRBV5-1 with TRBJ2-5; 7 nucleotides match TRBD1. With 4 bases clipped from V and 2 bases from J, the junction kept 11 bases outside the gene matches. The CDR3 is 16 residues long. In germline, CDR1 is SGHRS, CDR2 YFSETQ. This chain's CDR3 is CASSPIGTVAQETQYF. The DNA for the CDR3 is TGCGCCAGCAGCCCAATCGGGACAGTCGCTCAAGAGACCCAGTACTTC.

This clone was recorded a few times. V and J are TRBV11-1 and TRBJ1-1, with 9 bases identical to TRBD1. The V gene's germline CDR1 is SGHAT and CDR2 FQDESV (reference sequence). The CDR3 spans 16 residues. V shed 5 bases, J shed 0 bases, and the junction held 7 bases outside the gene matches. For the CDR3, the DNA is TGTGCCAGCAGCCCCTCCGGGACAGGGTTGAACACTGAAGCTTTCTTT. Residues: CASSPSGTGLNTEAFF.

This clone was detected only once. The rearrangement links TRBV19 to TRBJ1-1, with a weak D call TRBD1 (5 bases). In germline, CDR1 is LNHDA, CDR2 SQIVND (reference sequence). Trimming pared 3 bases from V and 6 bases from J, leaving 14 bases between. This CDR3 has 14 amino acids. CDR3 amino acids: CASSIPGKAPEAFF. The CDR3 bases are TGTGCCAGTAGTATCCCAGGGAAGGCACCTGAAGCTTTCTTT.

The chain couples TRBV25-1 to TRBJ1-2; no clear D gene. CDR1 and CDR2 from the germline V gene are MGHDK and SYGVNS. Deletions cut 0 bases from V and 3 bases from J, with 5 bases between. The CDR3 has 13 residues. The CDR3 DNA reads TGTGCCAGCAGTGAATATCGTGACTATGGCTACACCTTC. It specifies CASSEYRDYGYTF.

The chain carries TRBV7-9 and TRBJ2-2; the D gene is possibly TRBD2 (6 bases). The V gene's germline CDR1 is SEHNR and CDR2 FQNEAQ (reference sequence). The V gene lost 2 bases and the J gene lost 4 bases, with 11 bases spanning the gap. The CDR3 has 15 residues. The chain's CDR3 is CASSLRGGLTGELFF. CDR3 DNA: TGTGCCAGCAGCTTACGAGGAGGGCTCACCGGGGAGCTGTTTTTT.

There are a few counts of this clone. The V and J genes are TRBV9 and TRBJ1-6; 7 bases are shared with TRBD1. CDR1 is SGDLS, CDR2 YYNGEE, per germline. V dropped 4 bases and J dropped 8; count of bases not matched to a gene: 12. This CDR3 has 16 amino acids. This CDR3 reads CASSPAPQGKDSPLHF. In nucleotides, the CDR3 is TGTGCCAGCAGCCCAGCTCCACAGGGGAAAGATTCACCCCTCCACTTT.

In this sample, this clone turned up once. The CDR3 nucleotides read TGCGCCAGCAGCTTTGGACAGCCTGGCGGGGAGCTGTTTTTT. It codes for CASSFGQPGGELFF. V usage is TRBV5-1 and J usage is TRBJ2-2; weak D call: TRBD1 (6 bases). V dropped 2 bases and J dropped 7 bases, with 12 bases sitting between them. Germline CDR1 SGHRS, CDR2 YFSETQ. The CDR3 has 14 residues.

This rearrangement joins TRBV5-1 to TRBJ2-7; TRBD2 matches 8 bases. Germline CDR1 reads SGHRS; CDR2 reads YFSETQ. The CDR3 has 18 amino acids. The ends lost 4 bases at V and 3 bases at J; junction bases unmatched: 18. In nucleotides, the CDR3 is TGCGCCAGCAGCCGTACAGGGAGCCCTGGGCTAGCGGGCTACGAGCAGTACTTC. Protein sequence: CASSRTGSPGLAGYEQYF.

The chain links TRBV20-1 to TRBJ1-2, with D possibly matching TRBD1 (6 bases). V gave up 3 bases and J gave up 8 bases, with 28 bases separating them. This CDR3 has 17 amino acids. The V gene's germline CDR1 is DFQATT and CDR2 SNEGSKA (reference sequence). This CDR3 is CSASPADIPQGPRGYTF. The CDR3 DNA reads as TGCAGTGCTAGTCCCGCAGACATACCCCAGGGGCCTCGCGGCTACACCTTC.

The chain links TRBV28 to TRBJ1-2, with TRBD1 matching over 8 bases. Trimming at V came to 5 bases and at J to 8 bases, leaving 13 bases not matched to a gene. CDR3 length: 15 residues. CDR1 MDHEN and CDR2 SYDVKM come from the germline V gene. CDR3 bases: TGTGCCAGCAGTACCCCCCTAGGACAGGGATCAGGCTACACCTTC. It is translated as CASSTPLGQGSGYTF.

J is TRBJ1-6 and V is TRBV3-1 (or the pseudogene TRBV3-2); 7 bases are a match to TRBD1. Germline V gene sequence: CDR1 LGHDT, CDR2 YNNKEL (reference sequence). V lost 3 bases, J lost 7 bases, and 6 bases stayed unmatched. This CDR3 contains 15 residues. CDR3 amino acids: CASSQIRTGNSPLHF. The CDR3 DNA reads TGTGCCAGCAGCCAGATCCGGACAGGCAATTCACCCCTCCACTTT.

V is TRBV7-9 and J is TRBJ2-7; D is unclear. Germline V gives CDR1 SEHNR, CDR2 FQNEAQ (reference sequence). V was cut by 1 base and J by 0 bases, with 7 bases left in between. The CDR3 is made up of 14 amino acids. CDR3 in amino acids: CASSLVVSSYEQYF. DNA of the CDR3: TGTGCCAGCAGCTTAGTGGTTAGCTCCTACGAGCAGTACTTC.

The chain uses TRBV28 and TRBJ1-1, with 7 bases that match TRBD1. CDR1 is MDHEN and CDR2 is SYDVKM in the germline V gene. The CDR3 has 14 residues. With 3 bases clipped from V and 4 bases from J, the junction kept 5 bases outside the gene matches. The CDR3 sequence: CASSLPQGSTEAFF. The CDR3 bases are TGTGCCAGCAGTTTGCCACAGGGGAGCACTGAAGCTTTCTTT.